These T cell receptor beta chains were read from a single sample in a study of identical twins. Each CDR3 protein gets one entry after TCRdb re-called the 5' RACE reads with MiXCR. The sample holds under 500,000 distinct CDR3 sequences, approximately 14% seen once. These same data were also listed under a study on yellow fever vaccine responses in identical twins.

The sequencing input was CD4+ T cells sorted from blood. These receptors were collected from a woman between 18 and 29 years old in good health. Both conserved end residues are part of each CDR3. D genes are given only for firm matches. Clone sizes are given selectively: once, few, many, or a class where the clone is expanded.

clone_size: many; d_call: TRBD2; v_call: TRBV4-2; cdr3_length: 15; j_call: TRBJ2-1; cdr3_aa: CASSQGLAGTGEQFF; cdr3_nt: TGTGCCAGCAGCCAGGGACTAGCGGGAACGGGTGAGCAGTTCTTC
clone_size: few; d_call: TRBD1; v_call: TRBV4-3; cdr3_length: 15; j_call: TRBJ1-1; cdr3_aa: CASSQFDRGVTEAFF; cdr3_nt: TGCGCCAGCAGCCAGTTCGACAGGGGGGTGACTGAAGCTTTCTTT
clone_size: few; d_call: NA; v_call: TRBV7-3; cdr3_length: 13; j_call: TRBJ2-5; cdr3_aa: CASSLTPRETPYF; cdr3_nt: TGTGCCAGCAGCTTAACGCCGCGTGAGACACCGTACTTC
clone_size: few; d_call: NA; v_call: TRBV5-1; cdr3_length: 15; j_call: TRBJ1-5; cdr3_aa: CASSLEGPFNQPQHF; cdr3_nt: TGCGCCAGCAGCTTGGAGGGGCCCTTCAATCAGCCCCAGCATTTT
clone_size: NA; d_call: TRBD1; v_call: TRBV7-9; cdr3_length: 15; j_call: TRBJ2-3; cdr3_aa: CATFWTGGNTDTQYF; cdr3_nt: TGTGCCACCTTCTGGACAGGGGGCAACACAGATACGCAGTATTTT
clone_size: NA; d_call: NA; v_call: TRBV6-6; cdr3_length: 13; j_call: TRBJ1-4; cdr3_aa: CASSHETNEKLFF; cdr3_nt: TGTGCCAGCAGCCACGAAACTAATGAAAAACTGTTTTTT
clone_size: NA; d_call: TRBD2; v_call: TRBV24-1; cdr3_length: 16; j_call: TRBJ2-1; cdr3_aa: CATSDPLAGVGNEQFF; cdr3_nt: TGTGCCACCAGTGACCCACTAGCGGGAGTAGGAAATGAGCAGTTCTTC
clone_size: NA; d_call: TRBD1; v_call: TRBV29-1; cdr3_length: 15; j_call: TRBJ2-3; cdr3_aa: CSVEGPRGQGDTQYF; cdr3_nt: TGCAGCGTTGAAGGCCCCAGGGGGCAGGGTGATACGCAGTATTTT
clone_size: NA; d_call: NA; v_call: TRBV3-1; cdr3_length: 14; j_call: TRBJ1-2; cdr3_aa: CASSQGSSLYGYTF; cdr3_nt: TGTGCCAGCAGCCAAGGTTCGAGCCTCTATGGCTACACCTTC
clone_size: many; d_call: NA; v_call: TRBV6-2/TRBV6-3; cdr3_length: 13; j_call: TRBJ1-2; cdr3_aa: CASRSTGIPGYTF; cdr3_nt: TGTGCCAGCAGATCTACAGGGATTCCGGGCTACACCTTC